Shown below are 20 T cell receptor beta chains from a single sample sequenced in a study of cytomegalovirus exposure and HLA in healthy donors. This PCR relied on a set of 60 Vbeta primers and 13 Jbeta primers. Here immunoSEQ multiplex PCR was the method, and the copy in TCRdb shows in-frame clones only, minus some. The data hold approximately 110,000 clones, with roughly 74% observed a single time. The sequenced sample consisted of PBMCs. These receptor sequences come from a man between 35 and 55 years old in good health and CMV-seronegative.

The chain carries TRBV11-3 and TRBJ2-1; perhaps TRBD2 as D (6 bases). V was shortened by 0 bases and J by 0 bases, with 9 bases between the two germline ends. There are 16 residues in the CDR3. Germline V gene lookup returns CDR1 SGHNT and CDR2 YENEEA. The chain's CDR3 is CASSLDGGSSYNEQFF. The CDR3 region has the DNA TGTGCCAGCAGCTTAGATGGAGGGAGCTCCTACAATGAGCAGTTCTTC.

The genes are TRBV7-2 and TRBJ2-5; D unresolved. CDR3 size: 13 residues. Trimming took off 2 bases at V and 5 bases at J, with 9 bases between the two ends. From germline, CDR1 is SGHTA and CDR2 FQGNSA. The CDR3 region has the DNA TGTGCCAGCAGCTTAAGCCCCCTGGAGACCCAGTACTTC. This sequence encodes CASSLSPLETQYF.

The CDR3 protein is CSVDGTSGGRSYNEQFF. The CDR3 bases are TGCAGCGTCGATGGGACTAGCGGGGGGCGCTCCTACAATGAGCAGTTCTTC. This sequence joins TRBV29-1 and TRBJ2-1; TRBD2 matches at 15 bases. Losses at the gene ends were 6 bases for V and 0 bases for J; bases not matched to a gene: 6. Germline CDR1 is SQVTM and CDR2 is ANQGSEA. This CDR3 region has 17 residues.

The chain has TRBV5-1 and TRBJ2-1; 10 bases agree with TRBD2. This CDR3 region has 15 residues. CDR1 is SGHRS, CDR2 YFSETQ, per germline. Losses at the gene ends were 4 bases for V and 8 bases for J; bases not matched to a gene: 9. This chain's CDR3 is CASSQSGGAGYEQFF. The CDR3 DNA is TGCGCCAGCAGCCAGAGCGGGGGGGCCGGCTATGAGCAGTTCTTC.

The chain has TRBV18 and TRBJ2-2; 9 bases line up with TRBD1. V lost 1 base, J lost 1 base, and 1 base stayed unmatched. This CDR3 spans 16 amino acids. Germline lookup yields CDR1 KGHSH and CDR2 LQKENI. CDR3 bases: TGTGCCAGCTCACCACAGGGACAGGGGAACACCGGGGAGCTGTTTTTT. Protein sequence: CASSPQGQGNTGELFF.

The chain recombines TRBV11-3 with TRBJ2-3; 9 bases line up with TRBD1. V lost 5 bases to trimming and J lost 9 bases; unmatched junction nucleotides: 6. The CDR3 is 13 residues long. Germline CDR1 reads SGHNT; CDR2 reads YENEEA. CDR3 sequence (DNA): TGTGCCAGCAGCGCAAGGACAGGGGTCACGCAGTATTTT. This sequence encodes CASSARTGVTQYF.

The chain recombines TRBV5-1 with TRBJ2-1; 7 bases are a match to TRBD1. V gave up 3 bases and J gave up 9 bases; unmatched junction bases: 6. CDR3 length equals 13 residues. Germline V lookup: CDR1 SGHRS, CDR2 YFSETQ. The CDR3 region is CASSSGQSGEQFF. The CDR3 nucleotides read TGCGCCAGCAGCTCGGGACAGTCTGGTGAGCAGTTCTTC.

The chain is built from TRBV10-1 and TRBJ1-1; 7 nucleotides align to TRBD1. CDR1 is WNHNN, CDR2 SYGVQD, per germline (reference sequence). The CDR3 extends over 16 amino acids. With 2 bases clipped from V and 4 bases from J, the junction kept 10 bases outside the gene matches. The CDR3 protein is CASSEERETGTTEAFF. The CDR3 DNA sequence: TGCGCCAGCAGTGAGGAGAGAGAGACAGGGACCACTGAAGCTTTCTTT.

The chain couples TRBV19 to TRBJ1-4; D may be TRBD1 (6 bases). The V end was cut by 8 bases, the J end by 8 bases, with 12 bases between. The CDR3 consists of 12 residues. CDR1 is LNHDA and CDR2 is SQIVND in the germline V gene (reference sequence). The DNA of the CDR3 is TGTGCCAGTCGGGTCCAGGGGGAAAAACTGTTTTTT. This encodes CASRVQGEKLFF.

V usage is TRBV6-4 and J usage is TRBJ2-1; 7 bases match TRBD1. This CDR3 spans 15 amino acids. Germline CDR1 and CDR2: MRHNA and SNTAGT. After removal of 3 bases from V and 2 bases from J, the junction contained 4 bases not matched to a gene. The CDR3 nucleotides read TGTGCCAGCAGTGATGGGACAGCCACCTACAATGAGCAGTTCTTC. It specifies CASSDGTATYNEQFF.

This chain uses TRBV7-2 with TRBJ2-7; D remains ambiguous. The CDR3 is 14 amino acids. The V gene's germline CDR1 is SGHTA and CDR2 FQGNSA. V lost 5 bases and J 3 bases, leaving 14 bases between the germline ends. Here the CDR3 reads CASSPQTGNYEQYF. The CDR3 region has the DNA TGTGCCAGCAGCCCCCAGACTGGAAACTACGAGCAGTACTTC.

The genes are TRBV5-1 and TRBJ2-2; 8 bases are shared with TRBD1. The CDR3 length is 14 residues. Germline V CDR1 and CDR2: SGHRS, YFSETQ. V shed 4 bases, J shed 6 bases, and the junction held 5 bases outside the gene matches. The CDR3, as DNA: TGCGCCAGCAGCGTGACAGGGGTGTCCGGGGAGCTGTTTTTT. It yields the protein CASSVTGVSGELFF. The variable domain in full, completed from reference TRBV5-1 and TRBJ2-2, reads KAGVTQTPRYLIKTRGQQVTLSCSPISGHRSVSWYQQTPGQGLQFLFEYFSETQRNKGNFPGRFSGRQFSNSRSEMNVSTLELGDSALYLCASSVTGVSGELFFGEGSRLTVL.

The J gene is TRBJ2-5, the V gene TRBV27, with 7 bases fitting TRBD1. Trimming took 4 bases from V and 1 from J; bases not matched to a gene: 3. The CDR3 extends over 14 amino acids. CDR1 is MNHEY, CDR2 SMNVEV, per germline (reference sequence). DNA of the CDR3: TGTGCCAGCAGTTCTAGGGACAGCCAAGAGACCCAGTACTTC. Translating it yields CASSSRDSQETQYF.

Of note for this clone: Other DNA sequences in the sample encode the same CDR3. The rearrangement joins TRBV7-8 to TRBJ1-5; possibly TRBD1 for D (6 bases). Trimming pared 5 bases from V and 7 bases from J, leaving 24 bases between. The V gene's germline CDR1 is SGHVS and CDR2 FQNEAQ. This CDR3 has 17 residues. The CDR3 DNA reads as TGTGCCAGCAGCCCCTGGGGGGGCCTATCTTCTGAGCAGCCCCAGCATTTT. It codes for CASSPWGGLSSEQPQHF.

This chain joins TRBV6-6 and TRBJ1-2; maybe TRBD1 (5 bases). The V gene lost 0 bases and the J gene lost 6 bases, with 8 bases spanning the gap. The germline CDR1 and CDR2 sequences are MNHNY and SVGAGI (reference sequence). CDR3 length: 13 residues. This CDR3 is CASSYSGGDGYTF. The CDR3 coding sequence is TGTGCCAGCAGTTACTCAGGAGGGGATGGCTACACCTTC.

This chain joins TRBV19 and TRBJ1-3, with D possibly being TRBD1 (5 bases). CDR1 and CDR2 from the germline V gene are LNHDA and SQIVND (reference sequence). The CDR3 extends over 15 amino acids. V was shortened by 6 bases and J by 2 bases, with 14 bases between the two germline ends. The DNA for the CDR3 is TGTGCCAGTAGAAGGACGGGGGACGCTGGAAACACCATATATTTT. Amino acid sequence: CASRRTGDAGNTIYF.

The rearrangement joins TRBV5-1 to TRBJ2-2; the D gene is possibly TRBD1 (5 bases). Trimming took off 4 bases at V and 6 bases at J, with 19 bases between the two ends. Looked up from germline, CDR1 is SGHRS and CDR2 is YFSETQ. The CDR3 has 16 residues. CDR3 sequence: CASSLGKLTGPGELFF. The CDR3 DNA is TGCGCCAGCAGCCTAGGTAAACTAACAGGTCCCGGGGAGCTGTTTTTT.

The V and J genes are TRBV30 and TRBJ1-2, with D uncertain. V lost 5 bases and J 2 bases, leaving 9 bases between the germline ends. Germline-derived CDR1 and CDR2 are GTSNPN and SVGIG (reference sequence). The CDR3 is 12 residues long. The CDR3 spells CAWQTENYGYTF. The CDR3 DNA reads as TGTGCCTGGCAAACAGAGAACTATGGCTACACCTTC.

The chain couples TRBV5-4 to TRBJ2-2, with 8 nucleotides matching TRBD1. Trimming cost V 4 bases and J 4 bases; bases outside gene matches: 6. Germline values: CDR1 SGHNT, CDR2 YYREEE (reference sequence). This CDR3 is 15 amino acids long. The CDR3 protein is CASSPGQGGTGELFF. The CDR3 DNA follows: TGTGCCAGCAGCCCTGGACAGGGCGGCACCGGGGAGCTGTTTTTT.

The chain carries TRBV5-1 and TRBJ2-5; tentative D call: TRBD1 (6 bases). V lost 2 bases, J lost 1 base, and 9 bases lay in between. In germline, CDR1 is SGHRS, CDR2 YFSETQ. The length of the CDR3 is 14 residues. This CDR3 is CASSLGQSQETQYF. The CDR3 bases are TGCGCCAGCAGCTTAGGACAGTCCCAAGAGACCCAGTACTTC.